The 6 T cell receptor beta chains below all came from one sample that was sequenced in a study of cytomegalovirus exposure and HLA in healthy donors. Sequenced by immunoSEQ multiplex PCR; TCRdb stores in-frame clones only, minus some. Among some 260,000 clones listed, about 88% were seen once. The sequenced sample was PBMCs. The receptors originated from a man younger than 35 in good health and CMV-seropositive.

The V call is TRBV6-1, the J call TRBJ1-1; D remains unclear. CDR3 length: 13 residues. V gave up 4 bases and J gave up 8 bases, with 14 bases separating them. The germline V gene has CDR1 MNHNS and CDR2 SASEGT. CDR3 residues: CASSANPSGEAFF. CDR3 in DNA: TGTGCCAGCAGTGCCAATCCCTCTGGGGAAGCTTTCTTT.

CDR3 DNA: TGCAGCGTTGATCGCCGGGACGGACTTAACTATGGCTACACCTTC. This encodes CSVDRRDGLNYGYTF. The chain joins TRBV29-1 to TRBJ1-2, with D perhaps TRBD1 (5 bases). The CDR3 length is 15 residues. The V gene lost 3 bases and the J gene lost 1 base, with 15 bases spanning the gap. Germline V gene lookup returns CDR1 SQVTM and CDR2 ANQGSEA.

V gene TRBV20-1 combines with J gene TRBJ1-1; D not resolved. V dropped 6 bases and J dropped 0 bases, with 5 bases sitting between them. The CDR3 totals 11 residues. Germline V gene data show CDR1 as DFQATT and CDR2 as SNEGSKA (reference sequence). The CDR3 DNA sequence: TGCAGTGCCGCGATGAACACTGAAGCTTTCTTT. Amino acids: CSAAMNTEAFF.

The table lists this clone with a count of one. V gene TRBV10-3 combines with J gene TRBJ2-1; 13 bases line up with TRBD2. The CDR3 spans 15 residues. The germline V gene has CDR1 ENHRY and CDR2 SYGVKD. V shed 3 bases, J shed 4 bases, and the junction held 0 bases outside the gene matches. The CDR3 DNA follows: TGTGCCATCAGTGAACTAGCGGGAGGGTACAATGAGCAGTTCTTC. Its protein product is CAISELAGGYNEQFF.

The chain carries TRBV27 and TRBJ1-1; TRBD1 matches at 8 bases. Germline V lookup: CDR1 MNHEY, CDR2 SMNVEV (reference sequence). Losses at the gene ends were 8 bases for V and 7 bases for J; bases not matched to a gene: 12. CDR3 length: 14 amino acids. The chain's CDR3 is CASQTQTGTGEAFF. In DNA form, the CDR3 reads TGTGCCAGCCAAACCCAAACCGGGACAGGTGAAGCTTTCTTT.

The J gene is TRBJ2-5, the V gene TRBV30, with 7 bases that match TRBD1. With V trimmed by 1 base and J by 5 bases, 4 bases remained unmatched. From germline, CDR1 is GTSNPN and CDR2 SVGIG (reference sequence). This CDR3 has 13 residues. The CDR3 DNA reads TGTGCCTGGAGTGCGACAGGGTTGGAGACCCAGTACTTC. Translation gives CAWSATGLETQYF.